Below, one T cell receptor beta chain is given with its context. The antigen is not known. TCRdb reworked the 5' RACE reads into one entry per CDR3 protein, no DNA. The ten most abundant clones cover around 2.8% of a sample with about 160,000 distinct CDR3 sequences. This sample was included in a study of monozygotic twins with inflammatory bowel disease. Study-level points and caveats: Especially where disease activity was present, IBD patients had fewer clonotypes in common with others than healthy twins did.

Germline V gene data show CDR1 as SGHRS and CDR2 as YFSETQ. This CDR3 is built from 14 residues. This rearrangement joins TRBV5-1 to TRBJ2-1; with no DNA, the TCRdb D assignment of TRBD1 cannot be verified. The clonotype comes from a human donor with ulcerative colitis or Crohn's disease, or a healthy co-twin of an affected twin (not recorded which). The source material was blood. This CDR3 reads CASSWGDRNNEQFF.